This is a list of T cell receptor beta chains from one sample in a study of cytomegalovirus exposure and HLA in healthy donors. Assay: immunoSEQ multiplex PCR; the TCRdb copy retains only in-frame clones and omits some. In the table there are about 120,000 clones, 70% to 90% of which are singletons. Material: PBMCs. The receptor set was obtained from a man between 18 and 29 years old in good health and CMV-seropositive. CDR3s include the opening cysteine and the closing phenylalanine or tryptophan. The D gene is left open where the match is weak. The size of a clone is reported for some rows only, either as once, few or many, or as a class for expanded clones.

abundance,v_gene,j_gene,d_gene,CDR3aa,CDR3nt
.,TRBV2,TRBJ1-5,.,CASSFSSGRVVDQPQHF,TGTGCCAGCAGTTTTTCCTCGGGCAGGGTTGTAGATCAGCCCCAGCATTTT
once,TRBV7-9,TRBJ2-1,.,CASSSGWGDEQFF,TGTGCCAGCAGCTCCGGTTGGGGCGATGAGCAGTTCTTC
.,TRBV7-8,TRBJ1-1,TRBD1,CASSRGTGATEAFF,TGTGCCAGCAGCCGGGGGACAGGGGCCACTGAAGCTTTCTTT
.,TRBV4-1,TRBJ2-1,TRBD1,CASSQLPIRDRAGNEQFF,TGCGCCAGCAGCCAACTTCCAATCCGGGACAGGGCGGGTAATGAGCAGTTCTTC
.,TRBV6-1,TRBJ2-3,TRBD1,CASSEAQTGGIGTDTQYF,TGTGCCAGCAGTGAAGCCCAGACAGGGGGCATCGGCACAGATACGCAGTATTTT
.,TRBV10-1,TRBJ2-1,TRBD2,CASSLLAGGKNEQFF,TGCGCCAGCAGCCTACTAGCGGGGGGAAAAAATGAGCAGTTCTTC
.,TRBV19,TRBJ1-1,.,CASSLGGDTEAFF,TGTGCCAGTAGCTTGGGGGGGGACACTGAAGCTTTCTTT
.,TRBV7-9,TRBJ2-5,TRBD2,CASSQPAGTSGETQYF,TGTGCCAGCAGCCAACCGGCGGGGACTAGTGGAGAGACCCAGTACTTC
.,TRBV10-3,TRBJ1-2,.,CASGGSQGYGYTF,TGTGCCAGCGGGGGGTCCCAGGGCTATGGCTACACCTTC
.,TRBV28,TRBJ1-5,.,CASSPAPYREGKSNQPQHF,TGTGCCAGCAGTCCTGCCCCTTACAGGGAAGGGAAAAGCAATCAGCCCCAGCATTTT
.,TRBV7-2,TRBJ2-7,.,CASSSPPRGGEQYF,TGTGCCAGCAGCTCACCCCCCCGAGGGGGCGAGCAGTACTTC
.,TRBV4-3,TRBJ1-5,TRBD1,CASSQDLGQGYQPQHF,TGCGCCAGCAGCCAAGATCTAGGACAGGGGTATCAGCCCCAGCATTTT
.,TRBV27,TRBJ1-6,.,CASSMTPPNSPLHF,TGTGCCAGCAGTATGACACCGCCAAATTCACCCCTCCACTTT
.,TRBV4-1,TRBJ1-4,.,CASSQEPAGVVGEKLFF,TGCGCCAGCAGCCAAGAGCCGGCAGGGGTGGTCGGTGAAAAACTGTTTTTT
.,TRBV2,TRBJ2-2,TRBD2,CASRAGLAGHTGELFF,TGTGCCAGCAGGGCCGGACTAGCGGGGCACACCGGGGAGCTGTTTTTT
.,TRBV18,TRBJ1-5,TRBD1,CASSPGTGGSGQPQHF,TGTGCCAGCTCACCAGGGACAGGGGGCTCGGGTCAGCCCCAGCATTTT
.,TRBV5-6,TRBJ1-2,.,CASSLGQGRIAGYGYTF,TGTGCCAGCAGCTTAGGCCAGGGTAGGATAGCGGGCTATGGCTACACCTTC
once,TRBV5-4,TRBJ1-3,.,CASSLQGGGVLSSGNTIYF,TGTGCCAGCAGCTTACAGGGAGGGGGTGTTTTAAGCTCTGGAAACACCATATATTTT
.,TRBV7-9,TRBJ1-1,.,CASSFGSEAFF,TGTGCCAGCAGCTTTGGCAGTGAAGCTTTCTTT
.,TRBV5-6,TRBJ2-1,TRBD2,CASLGLAGAHRYNEQFF,TGTGCCAGCCTGGGACTAGCGGGGGCCCACCGATACAATGAGCAGTTCTTC
.,TRBV7-9,TRBJ2-7,TRBD1,CASSARDRPGQYF,TGTGCCAGCAGCGCCCGGGACAGGCCCGGGCAGTACTTC
.,TRBV25-1,TRBJ2-1,TRBD1,CASSEGGQASSYNEQFF,TGTGCCAGCAGTGAAGGGGGACAGGCGAGCTCCTACAATGAGCAGTTCTTC
once,TRBV28,TRBJ2-4,.,CASSPYLSSAKNIQYF,TGTGCCAGCAGTCCCTATTTGTCTAGCGCCAAAAACATTCAGTACTTC
.,TRBV10-3,TRBJ1-2,.,CAPTVGASSYGYTF,TGTGCCCCCACGGTGGGGGCATCTAGCTATGGCTACACCTTC
few,TRBV4-3,TRBJ1-6,.,CASSQDGGDGHSPLHF,TGCGCCAGCAGCCAAGATGGGGGCGATGGGCATTCACCCCTCCACTTT